The next 19 T cell receptor beta chains were all read from a single sample in a study of beta chain features in type 1 diabetes. Study-wide results and caveats: For Type 1 diabetes patients, all four CD4+ subsets carried TCRB CDR3s that were moderately but significantly shorter.

For these TCRs, the target antigens are not known. The authors reverse transcribed all of the isolated RNA, so sequencing captured expressed TCRB transcripts. TCRdb keeps only in-frame clones here, not all; method: immunoSEQ multiplex PCR. The top ten hold 0.022% of the sample, which has hundreds of thousands of clones, roughly an eighth seen once. The sequencing input was naive CD4+ T cells from blood. The receptors stem from a man younger than 35 with type 1 diabetes.

A word on this clone: Mismatch with germline at one junction end may stem from a read error. The chain joins TRBV9 to TRBJ1-1, with D tentatively TRBD1 (6 bases). Germline V gives CDR1 SGDLS, CDR2 YYNGEE. CDR3 length: 16 residues. Here the CDR3 reads CDSSFLPEGGNTEAFF. CDR3 DNA: TGTGACAGCAGCTTCCTTCCTGAGGGGGGTAACACTGAAGCTTTCTTT.

This clone was detected a few times. The V call is TRBV10-3, the J call TRBJ1-1; no clear D. This CDR3 spans 13 amino acids. CDR1 and CDR2 (germline): ENHRY, SYGVKD. Deletions cut 3 bases from V and 1 base from J, with 6 bases between. CDR3 in amino acids: CAISDLGNTEAFF. CDR3 coding DNA: TGTGCCATCAGTGACCTGGGGAACACTGAAGCTTTCTTT.

The chain employs TRBV29-1 and TRBJ1-4; 7 nucleotides match TRBD1. Germline values: CDR1 SQVTM, CDR2 ANQGSEA. The CDR3 spans 13 residues. The junction had 10 bases not matched to a gene; V was cut back by 7 bases and J by 8 bases. CDR3 nucleotides: TGCAGCGCGCTAACAGGGGCACCCGAAAAACTGTTTTTT. This translates into CSALTGAPEKLFF.

The chain links TRBV2 to TRBJ1-5; a weak D match, TRBD1 (5 bases). Between the trimmed V and J ends, which lost 3 bases and 4 bases, there was a span of 13 bases. In germline, CDR1 is SNHLY, CDR2 FYNNEI. The CDR3 spans 15 residues. The CDR3 loop reads CASSEGEALNQPQHF. The CDR3 coding sequence is TGTGCCAGCAGTGAGGGGGAGGCCTTGAATCAGCCCCAGCATTTT.

This clone was seen a handful of times. Other DNA sequences of this sample code for an identical CDR3. The rearrangement links TRBV9 to TRBJ1-1; the D is unclear. The CDR3 totals 13 residues. Trimming left V 4 bases short and J 3 bases short, with 10 bases between. Germline V lookup: CDR1 SGDLS, CDR2 YYNGEE. The CDR3 protein is CASSTHRDTEAFF. CDR3 DNA: TGTGCCAGCAGCACCCACCGGGACACTGAAGCTTTCTTT.

This clone was counted between two and nine times. The V gene is TRBV15, the J gene TRBJ2-7; 10 bases agree with TRBD2. Germline V gene sequence: CDR1 LNHNV, CDR2 YYDKDF (reference sequence). The CDR3 sequence is 20 residues long. Trimming at V came to 0 bases and at J to 5 bases, leaving 19 bases not matched to a gene. The CDR3 reads CATSRDPWLAGALRQDEQYF. The CDR3 DNA follows: TGTGCCACCAGCAGAGATCCCTGGCTAGCGGGGGCCCTCCGCCAAGACGAGCAGTACTTC.

The V call is TRBV18, the J call TRBJ1-5; the D gene is possibly TRBD1 (6 bases). Germline CDR1 reads KGHSH; CDR2 reads LQKENI. V lost 3 bases and J lost 5, with 17 bases in between. The CDR3 has 16 amino acids. The CDR3 nucleotides read TGTGCCAGCTCACCGCAGGCACAGGGAGGAGATCAGCCCCAGCATTTT. It is translated as CASSPQAQGGDQPQHF.

The chain joins TRBV20-1 to TRBJ1-2, with 8 bases matching TRBD1. The V and J ends lost 5 bases and 6 bases, in that order; junction bases with no gene match: 2. This CDR3 comprises 11 residues. Germline CDR1 and CDR2: DFQATT and SNEGSKA (reference sequence). This chain's CDR3 is CSAGTGDGYTF. CDR3 in DNA: TGCAGTGCTGGGACAGGTGATGGCTACACCTTC.

This clone was seen a handful of times. The rearrangement uses TRBV7-8 and TRBJ2-3; no clear D gene. CDR1 is SGHVS and CDR2 is FQNEAQ in the germline V gene. V lost 4 bases and J lost 6, with 14 bases in between. CDR3 size: 14 residues. CDR3 sequence: CASSSAGLIDTQYF. CDR3 bases: TGTGCCAGCAGCTCGGCAGGCCTCATCGATACGCAGTATTTT.

V usage is TRBV18 and J usage is TRBJ2-5; 9 nucleotides agree with TRBD1. Losses at the gene ends were 5 bases for V and 5 bases for J; bases not matched to a gene: 6. The CDR3 sequence is 14 residues long. The germline V gene encodes CDR1 KGHSH and CDR2 LQKENI. The CDR3 DNA sequence: TGTGCCAGCTCATCGGGACAGGGAGGGGAGACCCAGTACTTC. Its translation: CASSSGQGGETQYF.

The chain employs TRBV29-1 and TRBJ2-7, with 9 bases matching TRBD1. Germline CDR1 reads SQVTM; CDR2 reads ANQGSEA. This CDR3 spans 16 amino acids. V was pared by 6 bases and J by 4 bases, with 16 bases of the junction left unmatched. The CDR3 reads CSVGTSPGQGKYEQYF. Here the CDR3 DNA reads TGCAGCGTGGGGACTTCGCCGGGACAGGGAAAGTACGAGCAGTACTTC.

This clone was seen a few times. The rearrangement joins TRBV15 to TRBJ1-1, with 9 positions matching TRBD1. The CDR3 extends over 13 amino acids. Trimming removed 0 bases from V and 11 bases from J; junction bases left unmatched: 4. Germline V gene data show CDR1 as LNHNV and CDR2 as YYDKDF (reference sequence). The CDR3 region is CATSRDLDRGAFF. The CDR3 coding sequence is TGTGCCACCAGCAGAGACCTCGACAGGGGGGCTTTCTTT.

This clone has only a few counts. CDR3 residues: CASSEVQGADTQYF. The CDR3 DNA is TGTGCCAGCAGTGAAGTACAGGGAGCGGATACGCAGTATTTT. V usage is TRBV2 and J usage is TRBJ2-3, with TRBD1 as a possible D gene (6 bases). The germline V and J ends were trimmed by 1 base and 6 bases, with 11 bases remaining between them. The CDR3 is 14 amino acids. The germline gives CDR1 SNHLY, CDR2 FYNNEI. Filled out from reference TRBV2 and TRBJ2-3, the complete variable domain reads EPEVTQTPSHQVTQMGQEVILRCVPISNHLYFYWYRQILGQKVEFLVSFYNNEISEKSEIFDDQFSVERPDGSNFTLKIRSTKLEDSAMYFCASSEVQGADTQYFGPGTRLTVL.

The chain couples TRBV30 to TRBJ1-3; TRBD1 aligns across 9 bases. The germline CDR1 and CDR2 sequences are GTSNPN and SVGIG (reference sequence). V shed 3 bases, J shed 3 bases, and the junction held 12 bases outside the gene matches. The CDR3 covers 17 residues. CDR3 DNA: TGTGCCTGGAGGACCCTCGGGGACAGGGAGGATGGAAACACCATATATTTT. Translated, it gives CAWRTLGDREDGNTIYF.

This clone has just a few counts. The chain's CDR3 is CASSGQGMSTEAFF. CDR3 bases: TGTGCCAGCAGCGGACAGGGAATGAGCACTGAAGCTTTCTTT. The chain couples TRBV14 to TRBJ1-1, with 8 bases matching TRBD1. V was clipped by 5 bases and J by 4 bases; unmatched bases: 6. Germline V gene lookup returns CDR1 SGHDN and CDR2 FVKESK. CDR3 length: 14 residues.

In this sample, this clone turned up a few times. This chain uses TRBV15 with TRBJ1-2, with D maybe TRBD1 (5 bases). Germline V gene lookup returns CDR1 LNHNV and CDR2 YYDKDF (reference sequence). There are 14 residues in the CDR3. Trimming removed 5 bases at V and 4 bases at J, with 14 bases between. The DNA of the CDR3 is TGTGCCACCAGCGATGGGGGGGTTTCCTATGGCTACACCTTC. Translated, it gives CATSDGGVSYGYTF.

This clone came up a few times. This chain joins TRBV30 and TRBJ1-1, with D possibly matching TRBD1 (5 bases). Trimming stripped 7 bases from V and 1 base from J, with 10 bases between. The CDR3 covers 12 residues. The germline V gene has CDR1 GTSNPN and CDR2 SVGIG (reference sequence). The CDR3 reads CALKTENTEAFF. Written as DNA, the CDR3 is TGTGCCTTGAAGACAGAGAACACTGAAGCTTTCTTT.

This clone was seen a handful of times. V and J are TRBV7-8 and TRBJ2-3; the D gene could be TRBD1 or TRBD2 (5 bases each). The V gene's germline CDR1 is SGHVS and CDR2 FQNEAQ. V lost 1 base, J lost 4 bases, and 6 bases lay in between. This CDR3 is built from 13 residues. The CDR3 sequence is CASSLVGADTQYF. The CDR3 DNA follows: TGTGCCAGCAGCTTAGTGGGGGCAGATACGCAGTATTTT.

This clone showed up just a few times. The chain recombines TRBV15 with TRBJ1-6, with a tentative D call TRBD1 (5 bases). CDR1 and CDR2 (germline): LNHNV, YYDKDF (reference sequence). The CDR3 sequence is 16 residues long. Deletions cut 0 bases from V and 5 bases from J, with 11 bases between. CDR3 in DNA: TGTGCCACCAGCAGAGAGGGGGGAGGGAATAATTCACCCCTCCACTTT. It specifies CATSREGGGNNSPLHF.